This is a list of T cell receptor beta chains from one sample in a study of T cells in tumors after PD-1 blockade. Clones were sequenced by immunoSEQ multiplex PCR, and TCRdb holds only the in-frame ones, with some missing. The table shows fewer than 55,000 clones, with 81% occurring only once. Sequences were derived from PBMCs, sampled before anti-PD-1 treatment. Receptors originate from a human donor with basal cell carcinoma. The CDR3 runs from the conserved cysteine through the conserved F or W. A D gene is named only where the DNA matches it firmly. The size entry is marked missing in some rows and otherwise reads once, few, many or a size class.

d_gene | j_gene | abundance | v_gene | CDR3aa | CDR3nt
NA | TRBJ2-3 | NA | TRBV9 | CASSVATDTQYF | TGTGCCAGCAGTGTGGCGACAGATACGCAGTATTTT
NA | TRBJ2-1 | NA | TRBV4-2 | CASSQDPKYEQFF | TGTGCCAGCAGCCAAGATCCCAAATATGAGCAGTTCTTC
NA | TRBJ2-2 | NA | TRBV24-1 | CATSDRSRHTGELFF | TGTGCCACCAGTGACCGTTCCCGGCACACCGGGGAGCTGTTTTTT
NA | TRBJ1-2 | NA | TRBV29-1 | CSVEDQVYLAENYGYTF | TGCAGCGTTGAAGATCAGGTATATTTGGCAGAAAACTATGGCTACACCTTC
NA | TRBJ2-3 | NA | TRBV29-1 | CSVKQGGVGDTQYF | TGCAGCGTTAAACAGGGGGGGGTTGGAGATACGCAGTATTTT
TRBD2 | TRBJ2-3 | NA | TRBV9 | CASSAAGFTDTQYF | TGTGCCAGCAGCGCAGCGGGATTCACAGATACGCAGTATTTT
TRBD1 | TRBJ1-2 | once | TRBV7-8 | CASSLVTTGDAYGYTF | TGTGCCAGCAGCTTAGTGACGACAGGGGACGCCTATGGCTACACCTTC
NA | TRBJ1-4 | NA | TRBV6-5 | CASVEGTNEKLFF | TGTGCCAGCGTTGAGGGTACTAATGAAAAACTGTTTTTT
NA | TRBJ1-4 | NA | TRBV7-9 | CASSPQTEIHEKLFF | TGTGCCAGCAGCCCTCAGACAGAGATTCATGAAAAACTGTTTTTT
NA | TRBJ1-1 | NA | TRBV7-2 | CASSLVGVQTTEAFF | TGTGCCAGCAGCTTAGTAGGCGTCCAAACCACTGAAGCTTTCTTT
NA | TRBJ1-3 | few | TRBV28 | CASSLGRAGNTIYF | TGTGCCAGCAGTTTAGGAAGGGCTGGAAACACCATATATTTT
NA | TRBJ2-1 | NA | TRBV24-1 | CATSDLYARGYNEQFF | TGTGCCACCAGTGATTTGTACGCCCGGGGCTACAATGAGCAGTTCTTC
NA | TRBJ2-1 | NA | TRBV5-1 | CASSWNSVTGGHEQFF | TGCGCCAGCAGTTGGAACTCTGTGACGGGGGGCCATGAGCAGTTCTTC
NA | TRBJ2-7 | NA | TRBV5-6 | CASSLVSQGDFYEQYF | TGTGCCAGCAGCTTGGTTTCGCAGGGCGATTTCTACGAGCAGTACTTC
NA | TRBJ2-6 | NA | TRBV19 | CASPSSSSGANVLTF | TGTGCCAGCCCCAGTAGTTCCTCTGGGGCCAACGTCCTGACTTTC
TRBD1 | TRBJ2-7 | once | TRBV7-9 | CASSLGQGRISTDEQYF | TGTGCCAGCAGCCTAGGACAGGGCCGTATCTCTACGGACGAGCAGTACTTC
NA | TRBJ2-2 | few | TRBV19 | CASSTGALTGELFF | TGTGCCAGTAGTACGGGGGCCCTTACCGGGGAGCTGTTTTTT
NA | TRBJ1-5 | NA | TRBV7-8 | CASSPNWFTGPTGQPQHF | TGTGCCAGCAGCCCAAACTGGTTCACAGGGCCTACGGGACAGCCCCAGCATTTT
NA | TRBJ1-1 | few | TRBV25-1 | CASSTTPRSEAFF | TGTGCCAGCAGTACCACCCCCCGATCTGAAGCTTTCTTT